This TCR beta chain derives from a study of blood T cells in healthy people across ages. Of note for this clonotype: Its matching antigen is unknown.

V lost 7 bases to trimming and J lost 5 bases; unmatched junction nucleotides: 11. The CDR3 loop spans 13 amino acids. Looked up from germline, CDR1 is SQVTM and CDR2 is ANQGSEA. Notes on the study in general: Diversity estimates from one million T cells were considered underestimates.

Together with a sample-barcoded 5' primer, a J-beta primer mix was included in a second PCR lasting about 7 to 11 cycles. Using its own MiXCR run on the 5' RACE reads, TCRdb lists one record per CDR3 protein. The profile shows fewer than 2,000,000 distinct CDR3 sequences, roughly two fifths of them singletons. This chain links TRBV29-1 with TRBJ2-7; 7 positions agree with TRBD1. This clonotype originated in a human donor in good health. Sequencing input: blood. CDR3 in DNA: TGCAGCGCCGAACGGGACAGTTCGGACGAGCAGTACTTC. Translating it yields CSAERDSSDEQYF.